This TCR beta chain stems from a study of shared T cell receptors in the human thymus. This CDR3 is built from 16 residues. CDR1 and CDR2 (germline): LNHDA, SQIVND (reference sequence). Trimming removed 4 bases at V and 0 bases at J, with 14 bases between. Generated by immunoSEQ multiplex PCR, the TCRdb table keeps only in-frame clones and is missing some. The table includes some 700,000 clones, approximately 85% detected once. This clone was detected once. The sample was also linked to a second study, of human thymus T cells. As that study records: During corrective heart surgery, resections were taken, and the thymus tissue came from them. V and J gene usage appeared biased in thymic and blood repertoires. Unrelated individuals reportedly shared highly overlapping thymic TCR repertoires.

The chain employs TRBV19 and TRBJ2-3, with a possible D match to TRBD2 (6 bases). The sample taken for sequencing was thymocytes. The origin of this receptor is a girl under three years old with a congenital heart defect. The CDR3 here is CASSTLLGGSTDTQYF. CDR3 nucleotides: TGTGCCAGTAGTACTCTCCTCGGGGGTAGCACAGATACGCAGTATTTT.